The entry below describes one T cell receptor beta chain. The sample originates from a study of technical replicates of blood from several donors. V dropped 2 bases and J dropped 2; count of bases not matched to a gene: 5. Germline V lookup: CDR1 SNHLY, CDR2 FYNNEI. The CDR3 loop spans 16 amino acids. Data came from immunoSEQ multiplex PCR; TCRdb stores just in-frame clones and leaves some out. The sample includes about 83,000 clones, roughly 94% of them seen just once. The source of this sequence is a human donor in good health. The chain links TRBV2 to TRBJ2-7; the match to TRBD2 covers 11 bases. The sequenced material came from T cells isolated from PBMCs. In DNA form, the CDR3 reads TGTGCCAGCAGTGAAACGGGACTAGCGGTTACCTACGAGCAGTACTTC. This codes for CASSETGLAVTYEQYF.